A single sample is the source of the 23 T cell receptor beta chains below, sequenced in a study of spatial heterogeneity in lung cancer. Regarding time point: sample taken at primary tumor resection. MiXCR was run by TCRdb on the 5' RACE reads, yielding one entry per CDR3 protein. The sample shows roughly 590 distinct CDR3 sequences, around a third of them seen only once. This specimen consisted of normal lung tissue next to the tumor, obtained at surgery. All receptors derive from a male donor with early-stage non-small cell lung cancer.

For this clonotype: Being off target in a library aimed at alpha chains, this beta chain has a size of little meaning. V gene TRBV19 combines with J gene TRBJ2-3; no clear D gene. The germline gives CDR1 LNHDA, CDR2 SQIVND (reference sequence). The V gene lost 5 bases and the J gene lost 6 bases, with 12 bases spanning the gap. There are 13 residues in the CDR3. CDR3 residues: CASSFTISDTQYF. As DNA, the CDR3 is TGTGCCAGTAGTTTCACCATTTCGGATACGCAGTATTTT.

A single count supports this clonotype. The library was built for alpha chains, so this beta chain is an off-target read and its size means little. The chain employs TRBV6-6 and TRBJ2-2; 8 bases line up with TRBD1. J gave up 4 bases and V 2 bases, and 6 bases lay outside the gene matches. This CDR3 has 16 amino acids. CDR1 and CDR2 (germline): MNHNY, SVGAGI (reference sequence). Here the CDR3 DNA reads TGTGCCAGCAGTTACGGACAGGGTATGGGCACCGGGGAGCTGTTTTTT. Protein: CASSYGQGMGTGELFF.

Comments on this clonotype: Being off target in a library aimed at alpha chains, this beta chain has a size of little meaning. This chain links TRBV29-1 with TRBJ2-2, with a weak D call TRBD1 (5 bases). In germline, CDR1 is SQVTM, CDR2 ANQGSEA. Trimming cost V 5 bases and J 7 bases, with 8 bases left between them. This CDR3 has 11 residues. For the CDR3, the DNA is TGCAGCGTTACAGGTGGCGGGGAGCTGTTTTTT. Amino acid sequence: CSVTGGGELFF.

About this clonotype: This beta chain is a stray sequence in a library constructed for alpha chains; its clone size is not meaningful. This sequence joins TRBV19 and TRBJ2-7; 8 nucleotides match TRBD1. The trim removed 4 bases at V and 1 base at J, leaving 6 bases unmatched. Germline CDR1 and CDR2: LNHDA and SQIVND (reference sequence). The length of the CDR3 is 15 residues. CDR3 DNA sequence: TGTGCCAGTAGTAGCCGGACAGGGCCTTCCTACGAGCAGTACTTC. Protein: CASSSRTGPSYEQYF.

This clonotype is large within its sample. The size of this beta chain means little, since it is a stray read in a library made for alpha chains. J is TRBJ2-4 and V is TRBV6-1; D gene uncertain. The CDR3 is 14 amino acids. Germline values: CDR1 MNHNS, CDR2 SASEGT. Trimming stripped 2 bases from V and 7 bases from J, with 12 bases between. CDR3 nucleotides: TGTGCCAGCAGTGAATTGATTAGTATGAACATTCAGTACTTC. Residues: CASSELISMNIQYF.

This clonotype was counted only a few times. This beta chain is a stray sequence in a library constructed for alpha chains; its clone size is not meaningful. CDR3 sequence (DNA): TGTGCCACCGGGGACAGCGGCGTCGCAGAAGACATTCAGTACTTC. Translation: CATGDSGVAEDIQYF. This chain joins TRBV24-1 and TRBJ2-4, with TRBD1 identical over 7 bases. V was pared by 9 bases and J by 8 bases, with 15 bases of the junction left unmatched. The germline gives CDR1 KGHDR, CDR2 SFDVKD. The CDR3 is made up of 15 amino acids.

A remark on this clonotype: Since the library was made to target alpha chains, this beta chain is a stray read and its abundance is not meaningful. The chain carries TRBV6-6 and TRBJ2-3; 10 nucleotides align to TRBD2. Looked up from germline, CDR1 is MNHNY and CDR2 is SVGAGI (reference sequence). The CDR3 consists of 15 residues. The junction had 4 bases not matched to a gene; V was cut back by 4 bases and J by 3 bases. In nucleotides, the CDR3 is TGTGCCAGCAGTTTATTAGCGGGGGGTACAGATACGCAGTATTTT. Its translation is CASSLLAGGTDTQYF.

In its sample, this clonotype ranks as large. For a library built for alpha chains, this beta chain is a stray read; little rests on its size. This chain connects TRBV29-1 to TRBJ2-1; D gene ambiguous. V was cut by 1 base and J by 0 bases, with 10 bases left in between. Germline values: CDR1 SQVTM, CDR2 ANQGSEA. This CDR3 region has 15 residues. For the CDR3, the DNA is TGCAGCGTTGAAGGGCACCCGAGCTCCTACAATGAGCAGTTCTTC. It is translated as CSVEGHPSSYNEQFF.

As to this clonotype: This beta chain is an off-target read within a library intended for alpha chains, so its frequency means little. The CDR3 DNA reads TGTGCCAGCAGCTTAAGTCTCGGGGAGACCCAGTACTTC. Its protein is CASSLSLGETQYF. The chain carries TRBV7-3 and TRBJ2-5, with no clear D. Trimming cost V 1 base and J 5 bases, with 8 bases left between them. The CDR3 is 13 residues long. Per the germline V gene, CDR1 is SGHTA and CDR2 is FQGTGA. Full variable domain (remainder filled in from reference TRBV7-3 and TRBJ2-5): GAGVSQTPSNKVTEKGKYVELRCDPISGHTALYWYRQSLGQGPEFLIYFQGTGAADDSGLPNDRFFAVRPEGSVSTLKIQRTERGDSAVYLCASSLSLGETQYFGPGTRLLVL.

Within the sample, this clonotype is large. The size of this beta chain means little, since it is a stray read in a library made for alpha chains. The chain combines TRBV5-4 with TRBJ2-3; D not certain. CDR3 length equals 11 residues. Germline CDR1 reads SGHNT; CDR2 reads YYREEE (reference sequence). V was shortened by 2 bases and J by 10 bases, with 8 bases between the two germline ends. The CDR3 here is CASSLLGAQYF. The CDR3 DNA follows: TGTGCCAGCAGCTTACTCGGTGCGCAGTATTTT.

By sample share, this clonotype is large. Little can be read into the size of this beta chain, an off-target read in a library designed for alpha chains. The rearrangement uses TRBV10-2 and TRBJ2-3, with D perhaps TRBD1 or TRBD2 (6 bases each). Germline V lookup: CDR1 WSHSY, CDR2 SAAADI. The CDR3 is made up of 15 amino acids. The V and J ends lost 2 bases and 2 bases respectively, with 11 bases between them. The CDR3 loop is CASSEPGAHTDTQYF. CDR3 coding DNA: TGCGCCAGCAGTGAGCCGGGGGCGCACACAGATACGCAGTATTTT.

This clonotype ranks as large. In a library made to pick up alpha chains, this beta chain is a stray read with a size that means little. The gene calls are TRBV10-1 and TRBJ2-3; D unclear. The V and J ends lost 4 bases and 2 bases respectively, with 7 bases between them. The CDR3 extends over 13 amino acids. Germline CDR1 reads WNHNN; CDR2 reads SYGVQD (reference sequence). This chain's CDR3 is CASSGAFTDTQYF. CDR3 sequence (DNA): TGCGCCAGCAGTGGGGCCTTCACAGATACGCAGTATTTT.

This clonotype appeared a few times. As an off-target read in a library built for alpha chains, this beta chain has a frequency of little significance. The rearrangement joins TRBV28 to TRBJ2-7, with D maybe TRBD2 (6 bases). Germline V gives CDR1 MDHEN, CDR2 SYDVKM. V lost 9 bases to trimming and J lost 2 bases, with 11 bases between them. The CDR3 has 12 amino acids. The CDR3 coding sequence is TGTGCCAGTTCTAGCGTTACCTACGAGCAGTACTTC. Translating gives CASSSVTYEQYF.

The table lists this clonotype with a few counts. This beta chain is an unintended read in a library built for alpha chains; its size means little. The gene calls are TRBV20-1 and TRBJ1-2; 8 bases are shared with TRBD1. CDR1 and CDR2 (germline): DFQATT, SNEGSKA (reference sequence). Unmatched junction bases numbered 9, after V lost 4 bases and J lost 2 bases. The CDR3 has 15 amino acids. CDR3 amino acids: CSATGGELFNYGYTF. CDR3 coding DNA: TGCAGTGCTACAGGGGGCGAGCTCTTCAACTATGGCTACACCTTC.

Of note for this clonotype: This beta chain is a stray read from a library made for alpha chains; its abundance is not meaningful. The chain recombines TRBV5-1 with TRBJ2-7; no definite D call. V lost 5 bases, J lost 3 bases, and 15 bases lay in between. The CDR3 has 14 amino acids. Germline V gene lookup returns CDR1 SGHRS and CDR2 YFSETQ. Written as DNA, the CDR3 is TGCGCCAGCAGGCACCCGGGCAGTCACTACGAGCAGTACTTC. Its protein is CASRHPGSHYEQYF. Full variable domain (outside the CDR3, taken from reference TRBV5-1 and TRBJ2-7): KAGVTQTPRYLIKTRGQQVTLSCSPISGHRSVSWYQQTPGQGLQFLFEYFSETQRNKGNFPGRFSGRQFSNSRSEMNVSTLELGDSALYLCASRHPGSHYEQYFGPGTRLTVT.

A few counts support this clonotype. The library was built for alpha chains, so this beta chain is an off-target read and its size means little. V is TRBV9 and J is TRBJ2-2; D is unclear. V lost 3 bases and J lost 0, with 6 bases in between. Germline CDR1 reads SGDLS; CDR2 reads YYNGEE. The CDR3 is 14 amino acids. This chain's CDR3 is CASSDITNTGELFF. In DNA form, the CDR3 reads TGTGCCAGCAGCGACATTACGAACACCGGGGAGCTGTTTTTT.

By sample fraction, this clonotype is large (0.1 to 1%). This beta chain slipped into a library made for alpha chains as a stray read, so its size is not meaningful. CDR3 region: CASSSEAHQPQHF. As DNA, the CDR3 is TGTGCCAGCAGTTCAGAAGCACATCAGCCCCAGCATTTT. The chain couples TRBV27 to TRBJ1-5, with unresolved D. CDR3 length: 13 residues. In germline, CDR1 is MNHEY, CDR2 SMNVEV (reference sequence). V lost 4 bases and J 5 bases, leaving 9 bases between the germline ends.

This clonotype is deemed large (0.1 to 1%). A library prepared for alpha chains yielded this beta chain as an off-target read; its size is of little meaning. V is TRBV12-3 or TRBV12-4 and J is TRBJ2-5, with TRBD2 matching 10 bases. The CDR3 is made up of 15 amino acids. The V segment lost 6 bases and the J segment 2 bases; nucleotides outside the gene matches: 6. The CDR3 coding sequence is TGTGCCAGCAGACGAACTAGCGGGGCACAAGAGACCCAGTACTTC. This codes for CASRRTSGAQETQYF.

On this clonotype itself: Because the library targeted alpha chains, this beta chain is an off-target read whose size means little. The chain has TRBV12-3 or TRBV12-4 and TRBJ2-2; TRBD1 might be the D (8 bases). The CDR3 is 15 amino acids. The germline V and J ends were trimmed by 8 bases and 3 bases, with 16 bases remaining between them. In nucleotides, the CDR3 is TGTGCCAGCTTATACAGGGGGGGATACACCGGGGAGCTGTTTTTT. It is translated as CASLYRGGYTGELFF.

Note on this clonotype: A read error may account for a junction end that differs from germline. This beta chain lies outside the target of a library built for alpha chains; its clone size means little. The V and J genes are TRBV28 and TRBJ2-5; 7 nucleotides align to TRBD2. The CDR3 is made up of 13 amino acids. Germline V gives CDR1 MDHEN, CDR2 SYDVKM. CDR3 sequence reads: CAGSGISRETQYF. In nucleotides, the CDR3 is TGTGCCGGCAGCGGGATTTCACGGGAGACCCAGTACTTC.

Worth noting for this clonotype: This beta chain came through as a stray read in a library set up for alpha chains, and its size says little. The J gene is TRBJ2-3, the V gene TRBV7-2; D possibly corresponds to TRBD1 (5 bases). Germline V lookup: CDR1 SGHTA, CDR2 FQGNSA. The CDR3 length is 14 residues. V lost 3 bases and J 2 bases, leaving 9 bases between the germline ends. The CDR3 reads CASSLGLDTDTQYF. The CDR3 DNA is TGTGCCAGCAGCTTGGGGCTGGACACAGATACGCAGTATTTT.

Concerning this clonotype itself: This beta chain was picked up by a library intended for alpha chains and is off target, so its count carries little meaning. The chain is built from TRBV3-1 and TRBJ2-2, with D perhaps TRBD2 (7 bases). The CDR3 is 17 amino acids. Germline values: CDR1 LGHDT, CDR2 YNNKEL (reference sequence). Trimming took off 1 base at V and 0 bases at J, with 12 bases between the two ends. The CDR3 here is CASSQAGGRSNTGELFF. The CDR3, as DNA: TGTGCCAGCAGCCAAGCGGGGGGCAGATCGAACACCGGGGAGCTGTTTTTT.

This clonotype has a handful of counts. This beta chain came through as a stray read in a library set up for alpha chains, and its size says little. V is TRBV6-6 and J is TRBJ2-2; D unresolved. Trimming took off 7 bases at V and 1 base at J, with 16 bases between the two ends. Germline lookup yields CDR1 MNHNY and CDR2 SVGAGI (reference sequence). CDR3 length: 16 amino acids. The CDR3 region has the DNA TGTGCCAGCAACGGACGCCTAAAGGTGAACACCGGGGAGCTGTTTTTT. This codes for CASNGRLKVNTGELFF.